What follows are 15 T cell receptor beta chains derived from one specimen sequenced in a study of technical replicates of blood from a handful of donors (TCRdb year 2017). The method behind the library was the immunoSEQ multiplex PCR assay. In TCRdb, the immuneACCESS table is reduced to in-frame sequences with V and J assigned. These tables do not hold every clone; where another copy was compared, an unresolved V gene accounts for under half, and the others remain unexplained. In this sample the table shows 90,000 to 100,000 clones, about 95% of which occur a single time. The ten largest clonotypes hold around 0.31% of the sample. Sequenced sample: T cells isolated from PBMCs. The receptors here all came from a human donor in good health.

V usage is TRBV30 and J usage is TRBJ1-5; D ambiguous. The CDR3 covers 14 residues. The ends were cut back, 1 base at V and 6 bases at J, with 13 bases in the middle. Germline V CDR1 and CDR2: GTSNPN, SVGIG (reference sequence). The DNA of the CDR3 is TGTGCCTGGAGTGAAAAGCGTGATGTTCAGCCCCAGCATTTT. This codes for CAWSEKRDVQPQHF. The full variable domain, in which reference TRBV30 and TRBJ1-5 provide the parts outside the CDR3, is SQTIHQWPATLVQPVGSPLSLECTVEGTSNPNLYWYRQAAGRGLQLLFYSVGIGQISSEVPQNLSASRPQDRQFILSSKKLLLSDSGFYLCAWSEKRDVQPQHFGDGTRLSIL.

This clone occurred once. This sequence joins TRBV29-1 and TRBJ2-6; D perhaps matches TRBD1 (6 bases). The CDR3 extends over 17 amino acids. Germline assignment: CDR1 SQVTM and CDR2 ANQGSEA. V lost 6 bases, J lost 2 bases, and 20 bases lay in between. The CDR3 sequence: CSVRRGGEGAGANVLTF. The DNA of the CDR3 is TGCAGCGTCCGACGAGGGGGTGAGGGGGCTGGGGCCAACGTCCTGACTTTC.

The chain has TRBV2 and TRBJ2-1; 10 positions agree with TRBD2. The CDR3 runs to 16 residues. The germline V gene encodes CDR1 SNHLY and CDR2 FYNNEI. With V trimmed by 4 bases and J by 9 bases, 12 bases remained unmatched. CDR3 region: CASSGVGAGGLREQFF. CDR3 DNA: TGTGCCAGCAGTGGGGTGGGAGCGGGAGGGCTCCGTGAGCAGTTCTTC.

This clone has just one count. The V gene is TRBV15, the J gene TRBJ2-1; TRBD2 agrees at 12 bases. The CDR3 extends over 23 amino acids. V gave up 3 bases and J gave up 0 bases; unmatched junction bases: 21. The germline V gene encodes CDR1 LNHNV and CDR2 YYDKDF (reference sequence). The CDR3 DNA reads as TGTGCCACCAGCAGCCGCATACGAATACCGGGACTAGCGGGCGGCTTCTCCTACAATGAGCAGTTCTTC. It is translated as CATSSRIRIPGLAGGFSYNEQFF. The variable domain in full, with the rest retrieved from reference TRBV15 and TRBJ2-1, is DAMVIQNPRYQVTQFGKPVTLSCSQTLNHNVMYWYQQKSSQAPKLLFHYYDKDFNNEADTPDNFQSRRPNTSFCFLDIRSPGLGDTAMYLCATSSRIRIPGLAGGFSYNEQFFGPGTRLTVL.

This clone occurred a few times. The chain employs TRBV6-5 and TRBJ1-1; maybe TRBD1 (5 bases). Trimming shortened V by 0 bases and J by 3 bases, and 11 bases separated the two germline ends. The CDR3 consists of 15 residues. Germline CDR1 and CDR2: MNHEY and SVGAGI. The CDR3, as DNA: TGTGCCAGCAGTTACTCAGGGGTTTCTTACACTGAAGCTTTCTTT. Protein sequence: CASSYSGVSYTEAFF.

The CDR3 protein is CASSQERFGQGTETQYF. In nucleotides, the CDR3 is TGCGCCAGCAGCCAAGAAAGGTTCGGACAGGGGACAGAGACCCAGTACTTC. This rearrangement joins TRBV4-1 to TRBJ2-5, with 9 bases matching TRBD1. CDR1 MGHRA and CDR2 YSYEKL come from the germline V gene. The CDR3 has 17 amino acids. V was clipped by 0 bases and J by 4 bases; unmatched bases: 9.

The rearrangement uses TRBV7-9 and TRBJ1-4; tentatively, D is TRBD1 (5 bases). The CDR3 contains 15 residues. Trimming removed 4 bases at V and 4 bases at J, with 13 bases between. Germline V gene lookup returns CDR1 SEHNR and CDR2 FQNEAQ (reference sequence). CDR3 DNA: TGTGCCAGCAGCTCCAATCAGGGCTTTAATGAAAAACTGTTTTTT. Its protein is CASSSNQGFNEKLFF.

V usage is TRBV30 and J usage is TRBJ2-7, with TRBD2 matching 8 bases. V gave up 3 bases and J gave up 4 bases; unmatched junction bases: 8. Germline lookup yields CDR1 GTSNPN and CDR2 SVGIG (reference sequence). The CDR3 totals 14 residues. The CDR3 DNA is TGTGCCTGGAGAGCACTAGCGGAGGGGTACGAGCAGTACTTC. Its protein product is CAWRALAEGYEQYF.

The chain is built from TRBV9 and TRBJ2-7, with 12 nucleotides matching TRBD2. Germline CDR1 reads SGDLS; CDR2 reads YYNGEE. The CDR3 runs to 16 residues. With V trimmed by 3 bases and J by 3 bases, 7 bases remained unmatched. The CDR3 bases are TGTGCCAGCAGCGGGGACGGGGGACTAGCGGGCTACGAGCAGTACTTC. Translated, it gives CASSGDGGLAGYEQYF.

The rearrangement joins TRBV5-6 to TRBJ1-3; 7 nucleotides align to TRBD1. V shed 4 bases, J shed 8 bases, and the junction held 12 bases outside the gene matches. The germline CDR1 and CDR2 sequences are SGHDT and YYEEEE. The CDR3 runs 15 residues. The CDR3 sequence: CASSLYRDSRDTIYF. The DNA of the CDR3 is TGTGCCAGCAGCCTTTACCGGGACAGCAGGGACACCATATATTTT.

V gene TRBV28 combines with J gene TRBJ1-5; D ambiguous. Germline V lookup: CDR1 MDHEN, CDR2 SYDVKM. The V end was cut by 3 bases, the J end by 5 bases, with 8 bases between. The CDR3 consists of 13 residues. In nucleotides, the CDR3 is TGTGCCAGCAGTTTCGGTGTTGATCAGCCCCAGCATTTT. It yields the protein CASSFGVDQPQHF.

The CDR3 reads CASSAGTGNTDTQYF. Here the CDR3 DNA reads TGTGCCAGCAGCGCGGGGACAGGGAACACAGATACGCAGTATTTT. The V call is TRBV9, the J call TRBJ2-3; 9 bases are a match to TRBD1. This CDR3 region has 15 residues. The germline gives CDR1 SGDLS, CDR2 YYNGEE. With 3 bases clipped from V and 2 bases from J, the junction kept 4 bases outside the gene matches.

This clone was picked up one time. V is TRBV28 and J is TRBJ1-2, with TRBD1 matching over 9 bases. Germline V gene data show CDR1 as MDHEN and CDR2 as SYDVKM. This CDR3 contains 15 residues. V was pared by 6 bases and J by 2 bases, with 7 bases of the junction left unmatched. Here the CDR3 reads CASSYADRGNYGYTF. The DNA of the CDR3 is TGTGCCAGCAGCTACGCGGACAGGGGAAACTATGGCTACACCTTC.

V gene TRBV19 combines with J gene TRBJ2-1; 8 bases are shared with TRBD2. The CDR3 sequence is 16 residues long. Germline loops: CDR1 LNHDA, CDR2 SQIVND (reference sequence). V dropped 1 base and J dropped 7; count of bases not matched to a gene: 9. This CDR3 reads CASSIGQREMLNEQFF. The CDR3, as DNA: TGTGCCAGTAGTATAGGGCAGCGGGAGATGTTAAATGAGCAGTTCTTC. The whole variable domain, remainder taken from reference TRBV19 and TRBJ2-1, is DGGITQSPKYLFRKEGQNVTLSCEQNLNHDAMYWYRQDPGQGLRLIYYSQIVNDFQKGDIAEGYSVSREKKESFPLTVTSAQKNPTAFYLCASSIGQREMLNEQFFGPGTRLTVL.

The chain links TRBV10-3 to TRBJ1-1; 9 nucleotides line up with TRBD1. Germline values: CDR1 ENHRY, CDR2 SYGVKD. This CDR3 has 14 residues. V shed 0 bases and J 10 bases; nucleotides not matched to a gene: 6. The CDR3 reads CAISESGQGLGAFF. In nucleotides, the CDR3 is TGTGCCATCAGTGAGTCGGGACAGGGCCTTGGAGCTTTCTTT.